Listed below are T cell receptor beta chains from one sample, sequenced in a study of cytomegalovirus exposure and HLA in healthy donors. Sequencing used immunoSEQ multiplex PCR; TCRdb keeps in-frame clones, though not all of them. The repertoire includes about 55,000 clones, around four fifths of them detected once, and 1.5% to 2% sits in the top ten. Source material: PBMCs. The receptors were sampled from a man under 40 in good health and CMV-seronegative. CDR3s include the opening cysteine and the closing phenylalanine or tryptophan. The order of the fields is D gene, J gene, V gene, clone size, CDR3 protein, CDR3 DNA. A D gene is named only where the DNA matches it firmly. The size field is filled for only some rows; it gives once, few, many or a size class.

>TRBD1|TRBJ1-2|TRBV6-6|NA
CASSYDRVGYTF
TGTGCCAGCAGTTACGACAGGGTTGGCTACACCTTC
>NA|TRBJ1-3|TRBV6-5|NA
CASSYLGAGNTIYF
TGTGCCAGCAGTTACCTGGGGGCGGGAAACACCATATATTTT
>NA|TRBJ1-1|TRBV18|NA
CASSPPTGGGITEAFF
TGTGCCAGCTCACCCCCAACCGGGGGGGGGATCACTGAAGCTTTCTTT
>TRBD1|TRBJ2-5|TRBV12-5|NA
CASGLRTGGREETQYF
TGTGCTAGTGGTTTGAGGACAGGGGGCAGAGAAGAGACCCAGTACTTC
>NA|TRBJ1-5|TRBV5-6|NA
CASSSGIGGGNQPQHF
TGTGCCAGCAGCTCGGGGATTGGGGGGGGCAATCAGCCCCAGCATTTT
>TRBD2|TRBJ2-2|TRBV9|NA
CASSSLAGTNGELFF
TGTGCCAGCAGCTCCCTAGCGGGGACAAACGGGGAGCTGTTTTTT
>NA|TRBJ1-2|TRBV2|once
CAGSPGHPPTF
TGTGCCGGATCTCCGGGACACCCTCCCACCTTC
>NA|TRBJ2-7|TRBV7-2|few
CASSRFLPGTYEQYF
TGTGCCAGCAGCCGGTTCTTGCCCGGGACCTACGAGCAGTACTTC
>NA|TRBJ1-4|TRBV6-1|once
CASSEQGDEKLFF
TGTGCCAGCAGTGAACAGGGTGATGAAAAACTGTTTTTT
>TRBD2|TRBJ2-3|TRBV5-6|once
CASSGLAGVLDTQYF
TGTGCCAGCAGCGGACTAGCGGGAGTATTAGATACGCAGTATTTT
>NA|TRBJ2-7|TRBV7-7|NA
CASSLAEGDEQYF
TGTGCTAGCAGCTTAGCTGAGGGGGACGAGCAGTACTTC
>NA|TRBJ1-5|TRBV7-2|NA
CASSLDLGAYNQPQHF
TGTGCCAGCAGCTTAGATCTTGGGGCATACAATCAGCCCCAGCATTTT
>NA|TRBJ1-3|TRBV4-1|NA
CASSQDRRFSGNTIYF
TGCGCCAGCAGCCAAGATCGGCGGTTCTCTGGAAACACCATATATTTT
>TRBD1|TRBJ2-3|TRBV13|NA
CASTAGTGPAAGTDTQYF
TGTGCCAGCACCGCGGGGACAGGGCCCGCAGCGGGCACAGATACGCAGTATTTT
>TRBD1|TRBJ1-4|TRBV29-1|NA
CSALGQPNEKLFF
TGCAGCGCCCTGGGACAGCCTAATGAAAAACTGTTTTTT
>TRBD2|TRBJ2-1|TRBV28|NA
CASSLISWRGEHNEQFF
TGTGCCAGCAGTTTAATCTCTTGGCGGGGGGAACACAATGAGCAGTTCTTC
>NA|TRBJ2-7|TRBV15|NA
CATSSTGKWYEQYF
TGTGCCACCAGCAGCACGGGGAAATGGTATGAGCAGTACTTC
>TRBD2|TRBJ2-1|TRBV6-1|NA
CASSSRDYYNEQFF
TGTGCCAGCAGCTCCCGGGACTACTACAATGAGCAGTTCTTC
>NA|TRBJ2-1|TRBV15|NA
CATSRSYRSSNVEQFF
TGTGCCACCAGCAGATCTTATAGGAGTTCAAATGTTGAGCAGTTCTTC
>NA|TRBJ2-1|TRBV19|NA
CASSIRGITYNEQFF
TGTGCCAGTAGTATTCGGGGGATAACTTACAATGAGCAGTTCTTC
>NA|TRBJ1-1|TRBV6-5|NA
CASRPRGGSEAFF
TGTGCCAGCAGACCCCGGGGGGGTTCTGAAGCTTTCTTT
>TRBD1|TRBJ1-5|TRBV28|NA
CASSTGGSNQPQHF
TGTGCCAGCAGTACAGGGGGAAGCAATCAGCCCCAGCATTTT
>NA|TRBJ1-5|TRBV6-1|NA
CASSLDSNQLQHF
TGTGCCAGCAGCCTGGACAGCAATCAGCTCCAGCATTTT
>NA|TRBJ1-1|TRBV6-5|NA
CASSYSAVNTEAFF
TGTGCCAGCAGTTACTCTGCGGTGAACACTGAAGCTTTCTTT
>NA|TRBJ2-5|TRBV7-2|NA
CASSSRRTGQQETQYF
TGTGCCAGCAGCTCAAGGAGAACAGGACAACAAGAGACCCAGTACTTC
>NA|TRBJ2-7|TRBV20-1|NA
CSARVNYEQYF
TGCAGTGCTAGAGTAAACTACGAGCAGTACTTC
>NA|TRBJ2-1|TRBV5-4|NA
CASSLTRDSSLSYNEQFF
TGTGCCAGCAGCCTGACGCGGGACTCCTCGTTATCCTACAATGAGCAGTTCTTC
>NA|TRBJ1-1|TRBV18|NA
CASSSTVLNTEAFF
TGTGCCAGCTCGTCGACAGTACTGAACACTGAAGCTTTCTTT
>NA|TRBJ2-7|TRBV12-5|NA
CASGLGQGRGSYEQYF
TGTGCTAGTGGTTTGGGACAGGGGAGGGGCTCCTACGAGCAGTACTTC
>TRBD2|TRBJ2-7|TRBV15|few
CATSRGLAGGNGQYF
TGTGCCACCAGCAGAGGACTAGCGGGGGGAAACGGGCAGTACTTC
>TRBD1|TRBJ2-7|TRBV28|once
CASSLGQGTYEQYF
TGTGCCAGCAGCCTAGGACAGGGAACCTACGAGCAGTACTTC
>TRBD1|TRBJ1-2|TRBV5-1|NA
CASSPDREDYGYTF
TGCGCCAGCAGCCCGGACAGGGAAGACTATGGCTACACCTTC
>TRBD1|TRBJ1-2|TRBV28|few
CASRPGQGGGGYTF
TGTGCCAGCAGACCGGGACAGGGGGGCGGTGGCTACACCTTC
>NA|TRBJ1-2|TRBV5-8|NA
CASSLQGAKNYGYTF
TGTGCCAGCAGCCTACAGGGCGCGAAGAACTATGGCTACACCTTC
>TRBD2|TRBJ2-7|TRBV18|NA
CASSPGLSSYEQYF
TGTGCCAGCTCACCGGGACTAAGCTCCTACGAGCAGTACTTC
>NA|TRBJ2-7|TRBV30|NA
CAWGRDSSSYEQYF
TGTGCCTGGGGCCGGGACTCTAGCTCCTACGAGCAGTACTTC
>TRBD2|TRBJ2-5|TRBV7-7|NA
CASSRGGLAGKETQYF
TGTGCTAGCAGCCGAGGGGGCCTAGCGGGAAAAGAGACCCAGTACTTC
>TRBD1|TRBJ1-6|TRBV6-4|NA
CASRPETGVNSPLHF
TGTGCCAGCAGGCCCGAGACAGGGGTTAATTCACCCCTCCACTTT
>NA|TRBJ1-5|TRBV6-1|NA
CASRNYQPQHF
TGTGCCAGCAGAAACTATCAGCCCCAGCATTTT
>NA|TRBJ1-1|TRBV6-5|NA
CASSWEGLTEAFF
TGTGCCAGCAGCTGGGAGGGATTGACTGAAGCTTTCTTT
>NA|TRBJ1-5|TRBV4-1|NA
CASSQDGASLQPQHF
TGCGCCAGCAGCCAAGATGGGGCATCCCTTCAGCCCCAGCATTTT
>NA|TRBJ1-5|TRBV7-2|NA
CASSLMGGGEGQPQHF
TGTGCCAGCAGCTTAATGGGGGGCGGGGAGGGTCAGCCCCAGCATTTT
>NA|TRBJ1-2|TRBV7-8|NA
CASSLNRAGGYTF
TGTGCCAGCAGCTTAAACAGGGCGGGTGGCTACACCTTC
>TRBD1|TRBJ2-4|TRBV6-5|few
CASSTDRGLGIQYF
TGTGCCAGCAGTACCGACAGGGGGCTGGGCATTCAGTACTTC
>TRBD2|TRBJ2-6|TRBV10-1|NA
CASTRTSGQSGANVLTF
TGCGCCAGCACCAGGACTAGCGGACAATCTGGGGCCAACGTCCTGACTTTC
>TRBD1|TRBJ2-1|TRBV30|few
CAGNRDSSYNEQFF
TGTGCCGGGAACCGGGACAGCAGCTACAATGAGCAGTTCTTC
>TRBD1|TRBJ2-5|TRBV5-1|NA
CASSSGTGGQETQYF
TGCGCCAGCAGCTCCGGGACAGGGGGTCAAGAGACCCAGTACTTC
>TRBD1|TRBJ1-1|TRBV5-1|NA
CASSPLSTGGVTEAFF
TGCGCCAGCAGCCCCCTTTCAACAGGGGGGGTCACTGAAGCTTTCTTT